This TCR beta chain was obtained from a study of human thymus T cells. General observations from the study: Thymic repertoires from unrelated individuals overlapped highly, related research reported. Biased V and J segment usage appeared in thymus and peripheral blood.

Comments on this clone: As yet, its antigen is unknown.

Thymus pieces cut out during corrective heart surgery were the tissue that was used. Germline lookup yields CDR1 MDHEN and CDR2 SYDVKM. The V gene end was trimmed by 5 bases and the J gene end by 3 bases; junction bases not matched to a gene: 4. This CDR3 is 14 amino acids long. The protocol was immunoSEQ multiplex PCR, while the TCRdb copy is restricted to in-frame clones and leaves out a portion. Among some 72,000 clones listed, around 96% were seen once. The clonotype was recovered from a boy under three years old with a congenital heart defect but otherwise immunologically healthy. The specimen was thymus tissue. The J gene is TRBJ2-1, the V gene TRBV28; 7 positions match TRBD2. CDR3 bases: TGTGCCAGCAGTACCCAGCGGGGCTACAATGAGCAGTTCTTC. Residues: CASSTQRGYNEQFF.